The 13 T cell receptor beta chains presented below share a single source sample, sequenced in a study of T cells expressing NK-cell markers. For each CDR3 protein, TCRdb gives one entry from its re-call of the 5' RACE reads, without DNA. The record lists 350,000 to 400,000 distinct CDR3 sequences, of which the ten most abundant hold roughly a tenth. The sequencing sample was made of blood T cells: a sorted CD56 or NKG2C T cell subset, CD4+ or CD8+ T cells, or bulk PBMC T cells (not recorded which). These receptors were obtained from a woman aged 45-65 years in good health.

This sequence joins TRBV6-9 and TRBJ1-2; without DNA, the TCRdb call of TRBD1 cannot be checked. The CDR3 runs 17 residues. Germline V gene data show CDR1 as MNHGY and CDR2 as SVAAGI. CDR3 residues: CASSIRRWGPSNYGYTF.

V is TRBV12-3 or TRBV12-4 and J is TRBJ2-5. The CDR3 totals 15 residues. CDR3 region: CASHISGRLEETQYF.

The rearrangement links TRBV28 to TRBJ2-1; TCRdb returns TRBD1, unconfirmable since there is no DNA. Germline values: CDR1 MDHEN, CDR2 SYDVKM. The CDR3 is 14 amino acids. The CDR3 is CASRNRASYNEQFF.

The rearrangement uses TRBV6-5 and TRBJ1-2; as DNA is missing, the TRBD1 call by TCRdb cannot be tested. CDR1 is MNHEY, CDR2 SVGAGI, per germline. This CDR3 contains 15 residues. The CDR3 spells CASSRDGEANYGYTF.

V gene TRBV3-1 combines with J gene TRBJ1-6; the D gene TCRdb calls, TRBD1, cannot be checked with no DNA. The CDR3 has 14 amino acids. Germline CDR1 reads LGHDT; CDR2 reads YNNKEL (reference sequence). This chain's CDR3 is CASSQGTDNSPLHF.

V is TRBV7-9 and J is TRBJ2-1. The V gene's germline CDR1 is SEHNR and CDR2 FQNEAQ (reference sequence). The CDR3 is made up of 14 amino acids. The CDR3 is CASSSLRGYNEQFF.

The V gene is TRBV7-3, the J gene TRBJ2-3. This CDR3 region has 15 residues. The germline gives CDR1 SGHTA, CDR2 FQGTGA. CDR3 protein: CASSSWTEPTDTQYF.

The chain combines TRBV6-5 with TRBJ2-3; lacking DNA, the TRBD2 call made by TCRdb goes unchecked. This CDR3 spans 16 amino acids. Germline V CDR1 and CDR2: MNHEY, SVGAGI. The CDR3 loop reads CASSPLAGVGTDTQYF.

This chain uses TRBV20-1 with TRBJ2-7. The CDR3 is made up of 13 amino acids. Germline loops: CDR1 DFQATT, CDR2 SNEGSKA (reference sequence). CDR3 loop: CSASEVNTYEQYF.

This chain connects TRBV9 to TRBJ2-7; the TRBD2 assignment by TCRdb is unverifiable without DNA. Per germline, CDR1 SGDLS and CDR2 YYNGEE. The CDR3 is made up of 16 amino acids. The CDR3 sequence: CASSVAEEALAYEQYF.

The chain joins TRBV24-1 to TRBJ2-1; TCRdb picks TRBD1, but there is no DNA to check that call. CDR1 and CDR2 from the germline V gene are KGHDR and SFDVKD. This CDR3 has 18 residues. The CDR3 region is CATSDFRAEQGSYNEQFF.

The V and J genes are TRBV7-9 and TRBJ2-3. The CDR3 extends over 15 amino acids. CDR1 SEHNR and CDR2 FQNEAQ come from the germline V gene (reference sequence). The CDR3 spells CASSQQSWSTDTQYF.

The V and J genes are TRBV7-9 and TRBJ2-4; checking the TCRdb D call of TRBD1 is not possible without DNA. CDR1 and CDR2 from the germline V gene are SEHNR and FQNEAQ (reference sequence). The CDR3 runs to 13 residues. CDR3 protein: CASSLRTEGLQYF.